This T cell receptor (beta chain) was captured by sequencing in a study of blood T cell repertoires in COVID-19. Study-wide background: The United States, Italy and Spain were the sources of the acute and convalescent COVID-19 samples.

Trimming shortened V by 5 bases and J by 1 base, and 15 bases separated the two germline ends. Germline loops: CDR1 SGHAT, CDR2 FQNNGV. The CDR3 runs 16 residues. In the original processing: Amplification of reference gene primers was used by the study to estimate nucleated cell counts. Profiling relied on immunoSEQ multiplex PCR, and the TCRdb table lists in-frame clones only, not all of them. V, J and clone size are those of that table, while D and trimming were read from the DNA. The top ten hold around a tenth of the sample, which has roughly 310,000 clones, approximately 91% seen once. The source material was PBMCs or T cells enriched from blood (not recorded which). The chain joins TRBV11-2 to TRBJ2-1; D might be TRBD1 (6 bases). This clonotype originated in a woman between 40 and 55 years old who had recovered from COVID-19. The CDR3 region is CASSQPTGKSYNEQFF. CDR3 DNA: TGTGCCAGCAGCCAACCGACAGGAAAGTCCTACAATGAGCAGTTCTTC.